This T cell receptor beta chain was observed in a study of blood T cells in healthy people across ages. Study-level points and caveats: Changes in expanded clonotypes were possibly confounded, as the CMV status of donors was unknown.

On this clonotype itself: Its antigen is unknown.

J gave up 8 bases and V 3 bases, and 8 bases lay outside the gene matches. Looked up from germline, CDR1 is SGHTA and CDR2 is FQGTGA. The CDR3 runs to 16 residues. Sample-barcoded 5' priming and a J-beta primer mix drove a second PCR of 7 to 11 cycles. MiXCR, applied by TCRdb to the 5' RACE reads, yields one record per CDR3 protein. The data contain 1.5 million to 2 million distinct CDR3 sequences, about 50% of them singletons. Every donor provided around 9.5 milliliters of peripheral blood. This rearrangement joins TRBV7-3 to TRBJ2-1; 12 bases map to TRBD2. This clonotype was obtained from a woman between 40 and 55 years old in good health. The source material was blood. The CDR3 sequence: CASSFVPSGGADEQFF. CDR3 sequence (DNA): TGTGCCAGCAGCTTTGTCCCTAGCGGGGGGGCGGATGAGCAGTTCTTC.